This T cell receptor (beta chain) was sequenced for a study of blood T cells in healthy people across ages. Study as a whole: Capture via template switching afforded approximately one barcoded beta molecule per two T cells. Findings and limits, study-wide: PBMCs went unsorted, and a conclusive naive versus antigen-experienced comparison was therefore prevented. Across the age range, TCR beta diversity per million T cells fell in a roughly linear way.

Those donating, healthy Caucasian individuals from Russia, were aged roughly 6 to 90. The V segment lost 4 bases and the J segment 1 base; nucleotides outside the gene matches: 5. CDR1 and CDR2 from the germline V gene are SGDLS and YYNGEE. The CDR3 is 15 amino acids. Then a second PCR, running about 6 to 12 cycles, was carried out with a sample-barcoded 5' primer and a J-beta primer mix. Each CDR3 protein gets one entry after TCRdb re-called the 5' RACE reads with MiXCR. The sample gives 550,000 to 600,000 distinct CDR3 sequences, more than 45% of which show up once; around 23% is in the top ten. This clonotype was seen a handful of times. Its antigen is unknown.

The chain carries TRBV9 and TRBJ2-1; 7 bases line up with TRBD2. This TCR was sampled from a man older than 75 in good health. The sequenced sample was blood. CDR3 DNA sequence: TGTGCCAGCAGCCCCCGGGACTATTCCTACAATGAGCAGTTCTTC. It translates to CASSPRDYSYNEQFF.